The 15 T cell receptor beta chains listed next were all sequenced from one sample in a study of blood T cell repertoires in COVID-19. Profiled with immunoSEQ multiplex PCR; TCRdb holds only in-frame clones, not every one. Of under 200,000 clones listed, over 80% were seen once; the top ten hold roughly 9%. Source material: peripheral blood. Receptors were obtained from a woman of 80 years or more with active or convalescent COVID-19.

The chain recombines TRBV6-5 with TRBJ1-1; 8 bases fit TRBD1. V trimming: 4 bases; J trimming: 10 bases; junction bases outside the gene matches: 8. Germline CDR1 is MNHEY and CDR2 is SVGAGI. The CDR3 spans 13 residues. CDR3 sequence (DNA): TGTGCCAGCAGTTCCTCAGGGGGCGGGTTAGCTTTCTTT. Its protein product is CASSSSGGGLAFF.

The chain uses TRBV6-2 or TRBV6-3 and TRBJ1-5; 8 nucleotides match TRBD1. Germline-derived CDR1 and CDR2 are MNHEY and SVGEGT. The V gene end was trimmed by 5 bases and the J gene end by 6 bases; junction bases not matched to a gene: 12. The CDR3 extends over 16 amino acids. CDR3 bases: TGTGCCAGCAGTACACGGCGTACAGGGGGGATTCAGCCCCAGCATTTT. It translates to CASSTRRTGGIQPQHF.

The V gene is TRBV4-3, the J gene TRBJ1-3; D perhaps matches TRBD1 (6 bases). Looked up from germline, CDR1 is LGHNA and CDR2 is YSLEER. V was shortened by 0 bases and J by 5 bases, with 11 bases between the two germline ends. CDR3 size: 15 residues. The CDR3 DNA reads as TGCGCCAGCAGCCAAGAGTCAGGGGAGAGAAACACCATATATTTT. This encodes CASSQESGERNTIYF.

The V and J genes are TRBV5-8 and TRBJ1-2, with a weak D call TRBD1 (5 bases). Germline V gene sequence: CDR1 SGHTS, CDR2 YDEGEE. V was trimmed by 0 bases and J by 2 bases, leaving 5 bases between them. CDR3 length: 13 amino acids. The CDR3 coding sequence is TGTGCCAGCAGCTTGGGACAGAACTATGGCTACACCTTC. Protein product: CASSLGQNYGYTF.

The chain recombines TRBV4-3 with TRBJ2-2, with D possibly matching TRBD1 (5 bases). The CDR3 loop spans 14 amino acids. Germline assignment: CDR1 LGHNA and CDR2 YSLEER. Trimming removed 0 bases at V and 5 bases at J, with 7 bases between. The CDR3 DNA follows: TGCGCCAGCAGCCAAGATCAGGGTACCGGGGAGCTGTTTTTT. Its translation is CASSQDQGTGELFF.

The chain links TRBV19 to TRBJ1-2; D is perhaps TRBD1 (5 bases). The germline CDR1 and CDR2 sequences are LNHDA and SQIVND (reference sequence). This CDR3 is 14 amino acids long. V lost 7 bases, J lost 3 bases, and 15 bases lay in between. The CDR3 protein is CASKVQGVDYGYTF. The DNA for the CDR3 is TGTGCCAGTAAGGTTCAGGGCGTGGACTATGGCTACACCTTC.

The rearrangement uses TRBV6-5 and TRBJ1-1; no firm D call. V lost 7 bases and J lost 7, with 16 bases in between. The CDR3 has 13 residues. Germline V gene data show CDR1 as MNHEY and CDR2 as SVGAGI. DNA for the CDR3: TGTGCCAGCAAAGCGCCTGGAACACGTGAAGCTTTCTTT. Protein sequence: CASKAPGTREAFF.

The rearrangement links TRBV7-8 to TRBJ1-2, with D possibly matching TRBD1 (6 bases). V was trimmed by 1 base and J by 4 bases, leaving 10 bases between them. There are 14 residues in the CDR3. Germline V gives CDR1 SGHVS, CDR2 FQNEAQ. The CDR3 sequence is CASSLDGGPYGYTF. As DNA, the CDR3 is TGTGCCAGCAGCTTAGACGGGGGGCCCTATGGCTACACCTTC.

The chain uses TRBV6-6 and TRBJ2-2; TRBD2 is a possible D gene (5 bases). The CDR3 runs to 13 residues. V lost 5 bases and J 6 bases, leaving 10 bases between the germline ends. The germline gives CDR1 MNHNY, CDR2 SVGAGI (reference sequence). The CDR3 loop reads CASSPPSSGELFF. Here the CDR3 DNA reads TGTGCCAGCAGTCCACCTAGCTCCGGGGAGCTGTTTTTT.

This clone was seen once. This rearrangement joins TRBV5-1 to TRBJ1-1; weak D call: TRBD1 (6 bases). The CDR3 contains 14 residues. Germline assignment: CDR1 SGHRS and CDR2 YFSETQ. V was pared by 4 bases and J by 5 bases, with 15 bases between. The CDR3 nucleotides are TGCGCCAGCAGCCTGGAACAGGGAGGGACTGAAGCTTTCTTT. Amino acid sequence: CASSLEQGGTEAFF.

J is TRBJ2-7 and V is TRBV11-2; possibly TRBD2 for D (6 bases). The CDR3 runs to 15 residues. Deletions cut 1 base from V and 2 bases from J, with 12 bases between. Germline CDR1 is SGHAT and CDR2 is FQNNGV. CDR3 DNA: TGTGCCAGCAGCTTAGCGGGGCGGGGAGCCTACGAGCAGTACTTC. As protein: CASSLAGRGAYEQYF.

The genes are TRBV5-1 and TRBJ1-3; D call uncertain. The germline V and J ends were trimmed by 0 bases and 4 bases, with 17 bases remaining between them. The CDR3 contains 17 residues. In germline, CDR1 is SGHRS, CDR2 YFSETQ. CDR3 protein: CASSLVPFREVGNTIYF. The DNA of the CDR3 is TGCGCCAGCAGCTTGGTCCCCTTCCGGGAGGTAGGAAACACCATATATTTT. The full variable domain, in which reference TRBV5-1 and TRBJ1-3 provide the parts outside the CDR3, is KAGVTQTPRYLIKTRGQQVTLSCSPISGHRSVSWYQQTPGQGLQFLFEYFSETQRNKGNFPGRFSGRQFSNSRSEMNVSTLELGDSALYLCASSLVPFREVGNTIYFGEGSWLTVV.

The gene calls are TRBV27 and TRBJ2-1; D gene ambiguous. Germline V gives CDR1 MNHEY, CDR2 SMNVEV (reference sequence). The germline V and J ends were trimmed by 4 bases and 7 bases, with 5 bases remaining between them. CDR3 length equals 11 residues. The CDR3 nucleotides read TGTGCCAGCAGTTCGTTAAATGAGCAGTTCTTC. Protein product: CASSSLNEQFF.

In its sample, this clone was seen once. The chain joins TRBV7-2 to TRBJ2-1; D is tentatively TRBD1 or TRBD2 (6 bases each). This CDR3 contains 14 residues. V dropped 5 bases and J dropped 8 bases, with 16 bases sitting between them. Germline assignment: CDR1 SGHTA and CDR2 FQGNSA. The CDR3 region has the DNA TGTGCCAGCAGCATAGGGGGGACTGGGGATGAGCAGTTCTTC. Protein sequence: CASSIGGTGDEQFF.

Note on this clone: A read error likely explains this, since a far larger clone differs by one base. The rearrangement links TRBV10-2 to TRBJ1-5; the D gene is possibly TRBD1 (6 bases). Germline V CDR1 and CDR2: WSHSY, SAAADI. The CDR3 has 14 amino acids. CDR3 in DNA: TGCGCCCGCAGCGGGGGGGGCTCTTATCAGCCCCAGCATTTT. Protein: CARSGGGSYQPQHF.